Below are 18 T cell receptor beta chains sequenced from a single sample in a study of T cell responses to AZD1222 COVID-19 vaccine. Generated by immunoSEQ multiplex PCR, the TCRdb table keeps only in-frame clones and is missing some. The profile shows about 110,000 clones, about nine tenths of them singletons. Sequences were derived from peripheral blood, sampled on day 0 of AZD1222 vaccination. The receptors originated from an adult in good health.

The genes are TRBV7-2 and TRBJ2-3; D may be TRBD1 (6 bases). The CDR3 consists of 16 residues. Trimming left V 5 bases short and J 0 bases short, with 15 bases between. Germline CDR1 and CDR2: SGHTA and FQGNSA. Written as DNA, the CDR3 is TGTGCCAGCAGCGCAGCTTGGACAGTTAGCACAGATACGCAGTATTTT. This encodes CASSAAWTVSTDTQYF. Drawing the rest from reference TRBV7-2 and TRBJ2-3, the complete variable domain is GAGVSQSPSNKVTEKGKDVELRCDPISGHTALYWYRQSLGQGLEFLIYFQGNSAPDKSGLPSDRFSAERTGGSVSTLTIQRTQQEDSAVYLCASSAAWTVSTDTQYFGPGTRLTVL.

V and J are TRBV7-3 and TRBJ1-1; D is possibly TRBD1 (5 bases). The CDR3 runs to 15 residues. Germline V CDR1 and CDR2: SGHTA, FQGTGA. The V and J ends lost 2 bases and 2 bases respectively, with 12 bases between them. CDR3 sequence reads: CASSLSRVVNTEAFF. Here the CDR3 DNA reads TGTGCCAGCAGCTTATCCAGGGTGGTAAACACTGAAGCTTTCTTT.

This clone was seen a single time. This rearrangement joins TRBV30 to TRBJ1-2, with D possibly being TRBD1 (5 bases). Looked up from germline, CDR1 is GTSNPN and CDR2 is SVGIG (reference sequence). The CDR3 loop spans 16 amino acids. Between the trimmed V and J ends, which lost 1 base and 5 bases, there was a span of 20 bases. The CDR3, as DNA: TGTGCCTGGAGTGACGGGGGGGGAGGCTCCTCATATGGCTACACCTTC. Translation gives CAWSDGGGGSSYGYTF.

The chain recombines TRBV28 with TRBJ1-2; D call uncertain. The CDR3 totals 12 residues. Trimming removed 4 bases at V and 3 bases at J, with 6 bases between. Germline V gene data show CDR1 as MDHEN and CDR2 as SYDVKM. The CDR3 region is CASSSTDYGYTF. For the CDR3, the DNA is TGTGCCAGCAGTTCAACTGACTATGGCTACACCTTC.

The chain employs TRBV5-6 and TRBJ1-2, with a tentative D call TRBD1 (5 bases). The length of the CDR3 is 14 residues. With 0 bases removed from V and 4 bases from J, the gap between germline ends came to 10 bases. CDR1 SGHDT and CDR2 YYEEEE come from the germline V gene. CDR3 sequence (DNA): TGTGCCAGCAGCTTGGACATTCAGGGCTATGGCTACACCTTC. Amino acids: CASSLDIQGYGYTF. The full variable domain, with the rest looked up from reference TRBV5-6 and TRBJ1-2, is DAGVTQSPTHLIKTRGQQVTLRCSPKSGHDTVSWYQQALGQGPQFIFQYYEEEERQRGNFPDRFSGHQFPNYSSELNVNALLLGDSALYLCASSLDIQGYGYTFGSGTRLTVV.

The CDR3 DNA follows: TGTGCCAGCAGCTTGGCCCGAAGACTCATCTCTGGAAACACCATATATTTT. This encodes CASSLARRLISGNTIYF. The rearrangement links TRBV7-2 to TRBJ1-3; D remains unclear. In germline, CDR1 is SGHTA, CDR2 FQGNSA. V gave up 3 bases and J gave up 0 bases, with 15 bases separating them. The CDR3 covers 17 residues.

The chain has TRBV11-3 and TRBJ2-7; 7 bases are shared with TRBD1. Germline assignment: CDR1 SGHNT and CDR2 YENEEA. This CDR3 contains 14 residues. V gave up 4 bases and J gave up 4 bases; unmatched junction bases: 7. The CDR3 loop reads CASSSYRGSYEQYF. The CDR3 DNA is TGTGCCAGCAGCTCATACAGGGGTTCGTACGAGCAGTACTTC.

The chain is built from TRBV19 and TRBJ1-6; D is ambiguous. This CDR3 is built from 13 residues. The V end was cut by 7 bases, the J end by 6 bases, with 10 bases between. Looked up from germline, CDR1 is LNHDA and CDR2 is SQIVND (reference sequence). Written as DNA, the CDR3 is TGTGCCAGTACCACTGGAGGTAATTCACCCCTCCACTTT. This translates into CASTTGGNSPLHF.

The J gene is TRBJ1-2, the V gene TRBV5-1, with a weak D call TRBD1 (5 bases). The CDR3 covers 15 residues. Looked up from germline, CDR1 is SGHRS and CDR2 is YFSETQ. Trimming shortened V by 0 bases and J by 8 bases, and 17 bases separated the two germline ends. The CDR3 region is CASSLEGPGIGGYTF. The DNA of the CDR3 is TGCGCCAGCAGCTTGGAGGGTCCAGGGATAGGCGGCTACACCTTC.

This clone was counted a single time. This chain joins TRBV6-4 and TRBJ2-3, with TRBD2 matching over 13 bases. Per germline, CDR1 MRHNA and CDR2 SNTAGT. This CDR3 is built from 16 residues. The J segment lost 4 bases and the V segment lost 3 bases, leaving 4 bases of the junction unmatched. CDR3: CASSDKLAGGPDTQYF. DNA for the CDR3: TGTGCCAGCAGTGATAAACTAGCGGGGGGGCCAGATACGCAGTATTTT.

The CDR3 is CASSLGRGSAGNTIYF. CDR3 DNA sequence: TGTGCCAGCAGCTTGGGCAGGGGGTCAGCTGGAAACACCATATATTTT. This chain uses TRBV5-4 with TRBJ1-3, with 7 positions matching TRBD1. V gave up 0 bases and J gave up 2 bases; unmatched junction bases: 5. The CDR3 extends over 16 amino acids. Germline V gene lookup returns CDR1 SGHNT and CDR2 YYREEE (reference sequence).

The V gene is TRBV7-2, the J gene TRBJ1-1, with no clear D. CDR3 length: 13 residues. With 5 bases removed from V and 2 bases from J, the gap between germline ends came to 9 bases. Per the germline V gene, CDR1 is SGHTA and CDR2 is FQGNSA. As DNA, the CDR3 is TGTGCCAGCAGCCTGGGCAGAAACACTGAAGCTTTCTTT. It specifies CASSLGRNTEAFF.

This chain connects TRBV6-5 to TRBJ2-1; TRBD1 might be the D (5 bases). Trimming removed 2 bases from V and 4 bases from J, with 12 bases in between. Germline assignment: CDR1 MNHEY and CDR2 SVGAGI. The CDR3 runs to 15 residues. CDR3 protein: CASSYVQGRYNEQFF. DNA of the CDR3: TGTGCCAGCAGTTACGTCCAGGGCAGATACAATGAGCAGTTCTTC.

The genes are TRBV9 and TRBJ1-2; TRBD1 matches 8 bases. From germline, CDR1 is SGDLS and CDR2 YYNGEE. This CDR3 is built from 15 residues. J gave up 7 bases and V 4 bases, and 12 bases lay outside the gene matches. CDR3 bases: TGTGCCAGCAGCACCGAACAGGGGGTTTTATCTGGCTACACCTTC. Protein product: CASSTEQGVLSGYTF.

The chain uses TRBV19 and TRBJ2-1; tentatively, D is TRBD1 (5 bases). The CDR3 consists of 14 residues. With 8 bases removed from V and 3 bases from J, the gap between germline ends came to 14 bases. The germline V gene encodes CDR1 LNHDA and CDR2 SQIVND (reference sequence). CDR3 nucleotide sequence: TGTGCCAGTTCGGCGTCAGGGAACTACAATGAGCAGTTCTTC. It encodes CASSASGNYNEQFF.

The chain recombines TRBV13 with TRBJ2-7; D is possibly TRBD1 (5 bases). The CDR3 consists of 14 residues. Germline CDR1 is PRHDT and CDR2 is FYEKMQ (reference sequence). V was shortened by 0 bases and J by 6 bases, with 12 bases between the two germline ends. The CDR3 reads CASSLGTGSGEQYF. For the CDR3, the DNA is TGTGCCAGCAGCTTAGGTACAGGCAGTGGCGAGCAGTACTTC.

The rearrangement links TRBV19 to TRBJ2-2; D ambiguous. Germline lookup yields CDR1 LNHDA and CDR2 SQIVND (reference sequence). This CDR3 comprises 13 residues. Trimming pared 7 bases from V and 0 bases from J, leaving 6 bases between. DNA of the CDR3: TGTGCCAGTAAGTTTACGAACACCGGGGAGCTGTTTTTT. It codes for CASKFTNTGELFF.

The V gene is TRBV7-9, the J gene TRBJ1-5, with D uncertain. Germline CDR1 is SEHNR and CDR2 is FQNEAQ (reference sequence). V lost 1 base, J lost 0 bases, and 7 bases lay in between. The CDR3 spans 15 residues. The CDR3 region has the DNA TGTGCCAGCAGCTTAGACGGGAGTAGCAATCAGCCCCAGCATTTT. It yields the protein CASSLDGSSNQPQHF.